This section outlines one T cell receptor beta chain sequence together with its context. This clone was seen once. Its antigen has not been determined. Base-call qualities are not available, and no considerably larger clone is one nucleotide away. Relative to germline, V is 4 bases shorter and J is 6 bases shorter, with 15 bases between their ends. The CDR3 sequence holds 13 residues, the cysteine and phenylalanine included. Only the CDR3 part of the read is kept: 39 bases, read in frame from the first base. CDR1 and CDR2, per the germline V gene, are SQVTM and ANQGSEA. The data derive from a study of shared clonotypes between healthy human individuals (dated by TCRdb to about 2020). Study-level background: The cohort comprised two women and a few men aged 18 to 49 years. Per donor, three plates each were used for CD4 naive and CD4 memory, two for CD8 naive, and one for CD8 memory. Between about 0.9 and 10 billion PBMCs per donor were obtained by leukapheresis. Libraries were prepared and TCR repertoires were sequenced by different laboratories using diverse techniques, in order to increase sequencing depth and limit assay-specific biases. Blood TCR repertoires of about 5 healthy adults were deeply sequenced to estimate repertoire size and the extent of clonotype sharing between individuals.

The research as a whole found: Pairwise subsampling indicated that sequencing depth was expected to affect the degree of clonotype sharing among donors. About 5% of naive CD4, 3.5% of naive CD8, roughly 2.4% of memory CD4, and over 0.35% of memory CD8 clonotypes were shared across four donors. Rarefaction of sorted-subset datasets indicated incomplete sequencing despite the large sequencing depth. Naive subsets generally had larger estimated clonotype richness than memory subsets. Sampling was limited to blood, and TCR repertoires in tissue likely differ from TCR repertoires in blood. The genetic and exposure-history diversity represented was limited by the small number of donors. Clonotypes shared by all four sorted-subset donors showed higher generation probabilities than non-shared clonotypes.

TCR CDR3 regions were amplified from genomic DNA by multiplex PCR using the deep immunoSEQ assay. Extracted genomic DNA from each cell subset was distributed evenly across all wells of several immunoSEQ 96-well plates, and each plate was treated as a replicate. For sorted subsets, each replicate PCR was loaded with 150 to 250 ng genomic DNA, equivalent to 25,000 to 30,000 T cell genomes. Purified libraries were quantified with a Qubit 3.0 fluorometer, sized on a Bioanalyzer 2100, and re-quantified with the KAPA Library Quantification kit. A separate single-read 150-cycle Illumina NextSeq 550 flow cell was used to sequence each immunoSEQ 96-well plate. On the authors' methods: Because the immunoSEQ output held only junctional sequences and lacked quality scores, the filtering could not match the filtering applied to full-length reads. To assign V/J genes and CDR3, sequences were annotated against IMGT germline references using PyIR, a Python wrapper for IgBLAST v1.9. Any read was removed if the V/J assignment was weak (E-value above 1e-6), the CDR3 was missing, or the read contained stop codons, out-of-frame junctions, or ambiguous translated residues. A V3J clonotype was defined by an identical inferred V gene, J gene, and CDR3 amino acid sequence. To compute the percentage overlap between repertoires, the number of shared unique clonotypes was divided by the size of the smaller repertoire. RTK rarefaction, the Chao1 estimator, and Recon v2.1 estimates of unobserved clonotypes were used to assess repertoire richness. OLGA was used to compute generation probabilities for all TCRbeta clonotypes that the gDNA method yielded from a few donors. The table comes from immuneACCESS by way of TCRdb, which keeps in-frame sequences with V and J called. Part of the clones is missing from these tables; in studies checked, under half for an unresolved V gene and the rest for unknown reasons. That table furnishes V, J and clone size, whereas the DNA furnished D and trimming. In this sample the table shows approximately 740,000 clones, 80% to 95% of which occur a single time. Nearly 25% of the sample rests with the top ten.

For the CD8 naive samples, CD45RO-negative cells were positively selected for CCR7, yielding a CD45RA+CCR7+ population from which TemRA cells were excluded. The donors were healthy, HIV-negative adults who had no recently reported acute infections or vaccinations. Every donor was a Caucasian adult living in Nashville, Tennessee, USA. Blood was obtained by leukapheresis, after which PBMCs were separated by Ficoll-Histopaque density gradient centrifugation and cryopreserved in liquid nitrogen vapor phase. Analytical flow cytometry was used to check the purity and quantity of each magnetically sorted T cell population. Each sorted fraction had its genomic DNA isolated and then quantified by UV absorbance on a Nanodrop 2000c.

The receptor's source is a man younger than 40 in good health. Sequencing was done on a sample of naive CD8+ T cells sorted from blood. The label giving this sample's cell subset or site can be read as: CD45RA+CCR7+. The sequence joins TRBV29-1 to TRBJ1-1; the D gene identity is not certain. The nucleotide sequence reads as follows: TGCAGCGTTGTTCATGGCTTAGAAGCTGAAGCTTTCTTT. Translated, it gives CSVVHGLEAEAFF.